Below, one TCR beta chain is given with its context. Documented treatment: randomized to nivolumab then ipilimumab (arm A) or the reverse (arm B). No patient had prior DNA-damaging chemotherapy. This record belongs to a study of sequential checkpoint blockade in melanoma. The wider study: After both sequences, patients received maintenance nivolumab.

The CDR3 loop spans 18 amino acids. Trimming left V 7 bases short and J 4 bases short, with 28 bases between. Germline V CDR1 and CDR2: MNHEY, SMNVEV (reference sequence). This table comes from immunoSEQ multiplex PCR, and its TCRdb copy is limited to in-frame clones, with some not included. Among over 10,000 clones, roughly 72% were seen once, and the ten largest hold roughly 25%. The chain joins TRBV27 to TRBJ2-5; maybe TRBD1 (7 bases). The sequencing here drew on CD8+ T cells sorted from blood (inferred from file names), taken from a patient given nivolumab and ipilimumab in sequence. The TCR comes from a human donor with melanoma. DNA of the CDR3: TGTGCCAGCACCTTGGACAGGCGGGGTCTCATCTGGAGAGAGACCCAGTACTTC. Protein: CASTLDRRGLIWRETQYF.